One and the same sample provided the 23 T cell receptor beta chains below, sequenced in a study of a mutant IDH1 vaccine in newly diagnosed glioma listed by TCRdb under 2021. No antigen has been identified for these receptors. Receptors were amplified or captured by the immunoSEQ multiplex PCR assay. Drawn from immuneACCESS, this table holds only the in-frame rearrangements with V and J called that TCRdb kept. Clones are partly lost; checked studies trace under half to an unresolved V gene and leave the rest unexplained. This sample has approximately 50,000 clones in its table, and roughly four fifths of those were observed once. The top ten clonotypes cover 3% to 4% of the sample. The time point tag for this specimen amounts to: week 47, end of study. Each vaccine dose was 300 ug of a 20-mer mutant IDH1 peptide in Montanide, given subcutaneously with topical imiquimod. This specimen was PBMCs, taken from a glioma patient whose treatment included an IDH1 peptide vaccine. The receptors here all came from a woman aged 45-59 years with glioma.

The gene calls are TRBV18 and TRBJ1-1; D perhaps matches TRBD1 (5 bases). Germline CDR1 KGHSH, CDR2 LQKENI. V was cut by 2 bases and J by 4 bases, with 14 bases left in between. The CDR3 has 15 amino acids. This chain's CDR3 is CASSPSQGGITEAFF. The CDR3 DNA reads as TGTGCCAGCTCACCAAGCCAGGGCGGGATCACTGAAGCTTTCTTT.

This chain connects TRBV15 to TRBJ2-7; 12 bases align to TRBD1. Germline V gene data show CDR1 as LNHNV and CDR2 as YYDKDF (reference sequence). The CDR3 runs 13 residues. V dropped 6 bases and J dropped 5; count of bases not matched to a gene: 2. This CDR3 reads CATRGTGGNEQYF. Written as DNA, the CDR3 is TGTGCCACCAGAGGGACAGGGGGCAACGAGCAGTACTTC.

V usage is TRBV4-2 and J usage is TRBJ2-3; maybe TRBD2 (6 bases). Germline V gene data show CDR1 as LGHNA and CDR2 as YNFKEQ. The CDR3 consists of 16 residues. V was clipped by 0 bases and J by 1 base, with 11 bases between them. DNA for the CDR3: TGTGCCAGCAGCCAAGATTTCGGCGGGGGCACAGATACGCAGTATTTT. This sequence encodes CASSQDFGGGTDTQYF.

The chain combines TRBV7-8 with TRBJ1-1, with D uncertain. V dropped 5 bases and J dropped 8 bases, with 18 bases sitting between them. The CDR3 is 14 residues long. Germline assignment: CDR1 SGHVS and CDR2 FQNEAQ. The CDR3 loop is CASSPGVITPEAFF. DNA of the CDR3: TGTGCCAGCAGCCCCGGGGTAATAACCCCAGAAGCTTTCTTT.

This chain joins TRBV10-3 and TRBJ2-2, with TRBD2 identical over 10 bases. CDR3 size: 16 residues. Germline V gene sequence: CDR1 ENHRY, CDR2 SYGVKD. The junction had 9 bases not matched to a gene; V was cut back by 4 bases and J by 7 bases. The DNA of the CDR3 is TGTGCCATCAGTGCGGCTAGCGGGGGTTACGGCGGGGAGCTGTTTTTT. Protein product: CAISAASGGYGGELFF.

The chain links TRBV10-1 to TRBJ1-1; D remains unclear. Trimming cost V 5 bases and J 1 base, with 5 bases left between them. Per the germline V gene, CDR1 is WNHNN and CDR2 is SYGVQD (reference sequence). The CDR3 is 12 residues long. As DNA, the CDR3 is TGCGCCAGCAGTCGGGGGAACACTGAAGCTTTCTTT. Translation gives CASSRGNTEAFF.

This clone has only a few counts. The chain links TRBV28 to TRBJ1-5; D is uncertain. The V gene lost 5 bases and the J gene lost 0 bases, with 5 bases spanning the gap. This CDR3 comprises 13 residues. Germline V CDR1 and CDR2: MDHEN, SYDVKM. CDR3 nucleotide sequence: TGTGCCAGCAGTGCAGATAGCAATCAGCCCCAGCATTTT. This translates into CASSADSNQPQHF.

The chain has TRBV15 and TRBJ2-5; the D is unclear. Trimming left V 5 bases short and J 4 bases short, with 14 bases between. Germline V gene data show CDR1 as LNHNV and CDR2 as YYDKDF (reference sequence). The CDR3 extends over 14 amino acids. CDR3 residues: CATSFQREGETQYF. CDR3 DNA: TGTGCCACCAGCTTCCAGCGCGAAGGAGAGACCCAGTACTTC. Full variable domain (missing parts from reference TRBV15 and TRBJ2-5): DAMVIQNPRYQVTQFGKPVTLSCSQTLNHNVMYWYQQKSSQAPKLLFHYYDKDFNNEADTPDNFQSRRPNTSFCFLDIRSPGLGDTAMYLCATSFQREGETQYFGPGTRLLVL.

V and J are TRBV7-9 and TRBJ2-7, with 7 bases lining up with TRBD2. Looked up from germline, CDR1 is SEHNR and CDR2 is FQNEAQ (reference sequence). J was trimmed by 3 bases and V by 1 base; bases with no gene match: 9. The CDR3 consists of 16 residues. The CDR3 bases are TGTGCCAGCAGCTTAGGAGTGGCGGGGGTAAGCTACGAGCAGTACTTC. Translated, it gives CASSLGVAGVSYEQYF. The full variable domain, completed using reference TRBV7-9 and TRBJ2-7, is DTGVSQNPRHKITKRGQNVTFRCDPISEHNRLYWYRQTLGQGPEFLTYFQNEAQLEKSRLLSDRFSAERPKGSFSTLEIQRTEQGDSAMYLCASSLGVAGVSYEQYFGPGTRLTVT.

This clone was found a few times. The CDR3 DNA reads TGTGCCAGCAGTGTCGACCTCCAAGAGACCCAGTACTTC. It translates to CASSVDLQETQYF. The chain joins TRBV2 to TRBJ2-5; D ambiguous. V was pared by 4 bases and J by 1 base, with 7 bases between. CDR3 size: 13 residues. CDR1 and CDR2 (germline): SNHLY, FYNNEI.

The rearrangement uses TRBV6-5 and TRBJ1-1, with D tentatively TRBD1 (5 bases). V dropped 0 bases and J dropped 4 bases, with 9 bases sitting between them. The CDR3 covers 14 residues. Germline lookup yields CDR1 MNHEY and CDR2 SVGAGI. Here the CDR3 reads CASSYSGLPTEAFF. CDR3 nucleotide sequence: TGTGCCAGCAGTTACTCGGGACTGCCCACTGAAGCTTTCTTT.

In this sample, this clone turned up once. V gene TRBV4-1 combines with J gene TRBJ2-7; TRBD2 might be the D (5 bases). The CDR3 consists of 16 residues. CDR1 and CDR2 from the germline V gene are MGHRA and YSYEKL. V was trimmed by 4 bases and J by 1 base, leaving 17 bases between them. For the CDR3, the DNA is TGCGCCAGCAGCCCCCACTCTAGCAGAGGATCCTACGAGCAGTACTTC. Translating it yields CASSPHSSRGSYEQYF.

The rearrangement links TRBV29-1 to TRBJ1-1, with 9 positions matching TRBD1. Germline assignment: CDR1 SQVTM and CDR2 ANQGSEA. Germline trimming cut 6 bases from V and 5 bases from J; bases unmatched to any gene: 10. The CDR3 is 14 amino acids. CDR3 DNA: TGCAGCGTGAAAACCGGGACAGGGATGACTGAAGCTTTCTTT. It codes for CSVKTGTGMTEAFF. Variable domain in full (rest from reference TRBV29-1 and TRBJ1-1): SAVISQKPSRDICQRGTSLTIQCQVDSQVTMMFWYRQQPGQSLTLIATANQGSEATYESGFVIDKFPISRPNLTFSTLTVSNMSPEDSSIYLCSVKTGTGMTEAFFGQGTRLTVV.

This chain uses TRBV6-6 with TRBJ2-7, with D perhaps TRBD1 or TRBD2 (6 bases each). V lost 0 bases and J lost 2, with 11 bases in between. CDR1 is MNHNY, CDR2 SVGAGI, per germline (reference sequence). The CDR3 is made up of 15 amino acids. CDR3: CASSYSGGTPYEQYF. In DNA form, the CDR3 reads TGTGCCAGCAGTTACTCAGGAGGGACACCCTACGAGCAGTACTTC.

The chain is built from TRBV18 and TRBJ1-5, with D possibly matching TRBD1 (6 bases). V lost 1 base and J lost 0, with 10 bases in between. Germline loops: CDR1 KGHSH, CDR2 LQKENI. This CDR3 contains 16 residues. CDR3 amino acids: CASSPQGGPSNQPQHF. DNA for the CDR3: TGTGCCAGCTCACCACAGGGGGGCCCTAGCAATCAGCCCCAGCATTTT.

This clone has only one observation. In nucleotides, the CDR3 is TGCGCCAGCAGCTTGGACTCTGGGGCCAACGTCCTGACTTTC. It is translated as CASSLDSGANVLTF. The gene calls are TRBV5-1 and TRBJ2-6; D not resolved. The V gene lost 0 bases and the J gene lost 0 bases, with 1 base spanning the gap. Germline V gene sequence: CDR1 SGHRS, CDR2 YFSETQ. This CDR3 contains 14 residues.

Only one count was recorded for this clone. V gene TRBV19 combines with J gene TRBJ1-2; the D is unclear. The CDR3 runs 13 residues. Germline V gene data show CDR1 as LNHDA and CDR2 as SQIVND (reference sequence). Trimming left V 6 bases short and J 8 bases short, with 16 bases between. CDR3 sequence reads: CASRRTLIEGYTF. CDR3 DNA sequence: TGTGCCAGTAGACGGACCCTCATCGAGGGCTACACCTTC. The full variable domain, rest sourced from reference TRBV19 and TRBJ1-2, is DGGITQSPKYLFRKEGQNVTLSCEQNLNHDAMYWYRQDPGQGLRLIYYSQIVNDFQKGDIAEGYSVSREKKESFPLTVTSAQKNPTAFYLCASRRTLIEGYTFGSGTRLTVV.

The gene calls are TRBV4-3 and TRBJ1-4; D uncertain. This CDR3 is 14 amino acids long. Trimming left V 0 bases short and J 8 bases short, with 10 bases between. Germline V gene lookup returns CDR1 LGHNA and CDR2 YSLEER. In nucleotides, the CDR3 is TGCGCCAGCAGCCAAGAATACCTGCGAGAAAAACTGTTTTTT. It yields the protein CASSQEYLREKLFF.

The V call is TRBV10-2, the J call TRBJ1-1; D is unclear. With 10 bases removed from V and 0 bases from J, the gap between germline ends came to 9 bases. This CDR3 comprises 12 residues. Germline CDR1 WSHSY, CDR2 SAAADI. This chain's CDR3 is CATSSMNTEAFF. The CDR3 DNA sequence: TGCGCCACATCTAGCATGAACACTGAAGCTTTCTTT.

The CDR3 DNA reads TGTGCCAGCAGCCCAACAGGGGGCTATGGCTACACCTTC. Residues: CASSPTGGYGYTF. The chain joins TRBV7-9 to TRBJ1-2; 8 bases align to TRBD1. The CDR3 spans 13 residues. The V gene end was trimmed by 5 bases and the J gene end by 4 bases; junction bases not matched to a gene: 3. Per the germline V gene, CDR1 is SEHNR and CDR2 is FQNEAQ (reference sequence).

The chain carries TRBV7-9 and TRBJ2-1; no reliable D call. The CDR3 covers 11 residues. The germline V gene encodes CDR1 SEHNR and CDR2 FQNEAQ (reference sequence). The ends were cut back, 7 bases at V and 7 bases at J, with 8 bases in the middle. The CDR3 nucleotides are TGTGCCAGCACTGTCCGGAATGAGCAGTTCTTC. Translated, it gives CASTVRNEQFF.

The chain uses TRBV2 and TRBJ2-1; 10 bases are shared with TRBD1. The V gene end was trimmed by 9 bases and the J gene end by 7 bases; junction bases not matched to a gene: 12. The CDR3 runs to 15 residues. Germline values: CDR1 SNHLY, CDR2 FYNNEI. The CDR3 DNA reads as TGTGCCAGTAAGATTTCCGGGACAGGGGTAAATGAGCAGTTCTTC. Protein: CASKISGTGVNEQFF.

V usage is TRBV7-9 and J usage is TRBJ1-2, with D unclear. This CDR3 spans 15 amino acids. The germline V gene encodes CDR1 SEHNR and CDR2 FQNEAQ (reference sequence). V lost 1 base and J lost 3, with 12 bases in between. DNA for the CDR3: TGTGCCAGCAGCTTAGGGGTCGGGTCGGACTATGGCTACACCTTC. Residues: CASSLGVGSDYGYTF.